Each of the 25 T cell receptor beta chains below was sequenced from the same sample in a study of blood T cell repertoires in COVID-19 (TCRdb year 2020). Library creation used the immunoSEQ multiplex PCR assay. Entries here come from immuneACCESS through TCRdb and include only in-frame sequences with V and J called. Some clones fail to appear in such tables; in the studies checked, an unresolved V gene covers under half of the shortfall, and the cause of the remainder is unknown. This sample is represented by around 170,000 clones; roughly nine tenths of them were singletons. In total, the top ten clones hold 5.5% to 8.5% of the sample. Sequenced sample: PBMCs or T cells enriched from blood (not recorded which). The receptors originated from a woman aged 50 to 60 who had recovered from COVID-19.

The CDR3 nucleotides read TGTGCCAGCAGTTTATCCCCGAGGGGGTCTCAGCCCCAGCATTTT. Protein sequence: CASSLSPRGSQPQHF. The V gene is TRBV27, the J gene TRBJ1-5, with D possibly matching TRBD1 (6 bases). From germline, CDR1 is MNHEY and CDR2 SMNVEV (reference sequence). Trimming took off 0 bases at V and 6 bases at J, with 12 bases between the two ends. CDR3 size: 15 residues.

The rearrangement links TRBV11-3 to TRBJ1-1; 10 nucleotides line up with TRBD1. The ends lost 5 bases at V and 1 base at J; junction bases unmatched: 10. CDR3 length: 17 residues. Germline CDR1 is SGHNT and CDR2 is YENEEA. CDR3 DNA: TGTGCCAGCAGCCCAAGGGACAGGGGAGGGAGGAACACTGAAGCTTTCTTT. Translation gives CASSPRDRGGRNTEAFF.

This chain uses TRBV3-1 (or the pseudogene TRBV3-2) with TRBJ2-1; perhaps TRBD2 as D (6 bases). CDR1 and CDR2 (germline): LGHDT, YNNKEL (reference sequence). This CDR3 contains 14 residues. V lost 5 bases to trimming and J lost 4 bases, with 12 bases between them. Written as DNA, the CDR3 is TGTGCCAGCAGCAGGATGGAGGGTTACAATGAGCAGTTCTTC. Translation gives CASSRMEGYNEQFF.

This chain uses TRBV30 with TRBJ1-1, with TRBD1 identical over 9 bases. V shed 4 bases, J shed 4 bases, and the junction held 4 bases outside the gene matches. Germline lookup yields CDR1 GTSNPN and CDR2 SVGIG (reference sequence). This CDR3 is 13 amino acids long. The CDR3 region is CAWTRQGGTEAFF. In DNA, the CDR3 is TGTGCCTGGACGAGACAGGGGGGCACTGAAGCTTTCTTT.

CDR3 sequence (DNA): TGTGCCAGCAGTTTTGTCATCTACGAGCAGTACTTC. Its translation is CASSFVIYEQYF. The chain has TRBV12-3 or TRBV12-4 and TRBJ2-7, with D hard to call. The CDR3 has 12 amino acids. V gave up 3 bases and J gave up 3 bases, with 6 bases separating them.

The chain uses TRBV24-1 and TRBJ2-7; 8 nucleotides align to TRBD2. The ends lost 3 bases at V and 2 bases at J; junction bases unmatched: 5. Germline loops: CDR1 KGHDR, CDR2 SFDVKD. This CDR3 region has 15 residues. CDR3 sequence (DNA): TGTGCCACCAGTGATCCACTAGCGGAACCCTACGAGCAGTACTTC. Residues: CATSDPLAEPYEQYF.

CDR3 nucleotide sequence: TGTGCCAGCAGCTTAGGGGGGACAGGGGGACCTGAAGCTTTCTTT. Protein: CASSLGGTGGPEAFF. The V call is TRBV7-8, the J call TRBJ1-1, with 11 bases that match TRBD1. Germline V lookup: CDR1 SGHVS, CDR2 FQNEAQ. The V gene end was trimmed by 1 base and the J gene end by 6 bases; junction bases not matched to a gene: 4. The CDR3 sequence is 15 residues long.

V gene TRBV30 combines with J gene TRBJ2-7; tentatively, D is TRBD2 (5 bases). The V gene lost 0 bases and the J gene lost 3 bases, with 12 bases spanning the gap. The CDR3 is made up of 14 amino acids. Germline V CDR1 and CDR2: GTSNPN, SVGIG (reference sequence). The CDR3 sequence is CAWSVSGNNYEQYF. CDR3 DNA sequence: TGTGCCTGGAGTGTATCCGGGAATAACTACGAGCAGTACTTC.

The rearrangement links TRBV11-3 to TRBJ2-7; D is perhaps TRBD1 (5 bases). The germline V gene has CDR1 SGHNT and CDR2 YENEEA. Trimming shortened V by 0 bases and J by 2 bases, and 8 bases separated the two germline ends. This CDR3 is 14 amino acids long. CDR3 region: CASSLEGATYEQYF. The DNA of the CDR3 is TGTGCCAGCAGCTTAGAAGGGGCAACCTACGAGCAGTACTTC.

This rearrangement joins TRBV6-1 to TRBJ2-7; 11 bases are shared with TRBD2. Germline trimming cut 1 base from V and 4 bases from J; bases unmatched to any gene: 12. Germline CDR1 MNHNS, CDR2 SASEGT. The CDR3 has 18 amino acids. The CDR3 reads CASSEGGSGRARWYEQYF. In DNA form, the CDR3 reads TGTGCCAGCAGTGAAGGAGGTAGCGGGAGGGCCCGATGGTACGAGCAGTACTTC.

The chain combines TRBV3-1 (or the pseudogene TRBV3-2) with TRBJ1-1, with D unresolved. The CDR3 is 12 residues long. The V gene's germline CDR1 is LGHDT and CDR2 YNNKEL (reference sequence). Trimming removed 8 bases from V and 1 base from J, with 8 bases in between. As DNA, the CDR3 is TGTGCCAGCGGAGAGCGGAACACTGAAGCTTTCTTT. As protein: CASGERNTEAFF.

The chain has TRBV13 and TRBJ1-2; D gene ambiguous. CDR1 is PRHDT, CDR2 FYEKMQ, per germline (reference sequence). The CDR3 contains 15 residues. The ends were cut back, 0 bases at V and 0 bases at J, with 8 bases in the middle. The CDR3 DNA reads as TGTGCCAGCAGCTTAGGCAGAACCGCTAACTATGGCTACACCTTC. Its protein product is CASSLGRTANYGYTF.

The chain is built from TRBV28 and TRBJ1-4; D unclear. Trimming removed 5 bases at V and 6 bases at J, with 28 bases between. There are 19 residues in the CDR3. Looked up from germline, CDR1 is MDHEN and CDR2 is SYDVKM. Here the CDR3 reads CASSTNNLRSGGFHEKLFF. The DNA of the CDR3 is TGTGCCAGCAGTACGAACAACCTGAGGAGTGGCGGATTTCATGAAAAACTGTTTTTT.

This chain links TRBV6-5 with TRBJ2-3; 9 bases line up with TRBD1. The CDR3 sequence is 15 residues long. J was trimmed by 3 bases and V by 8 bases; bases with no gene match: 9. CDR1 and CDR2 from the germline V gene are MNHEY and SVGAGI. This chain's CDR3 is CASGDREGSTDTQYF. The DNA for the CDR3 is TGTGCCAGCGGGGACAGGGAAGGAAGTACAGATACGCAGTATTTT.

This chain connects TRBV28 to TRBJ1-6, with D uncertain. Germline CDR1 reads MDHEN; CDR2 reads SYDVKM. V was clipped by 4 bases and J by 5 bases, with 12 bases between them. The CDR3 runs 15 residues. CDR3 sequence reads: CASSSTTDDNSPLHF. As DNA, the CDR3 is TGTGCCAGCAGTTCCACCACAGATGATAATTCACCCCTCCACTTT.

The V gene is TRBV11-2, the J gene TRBJ1-2; D unresolved. Germline V gene sequence: CDR1 SGHAT, CDR2 FQNNGV. This CDR3 contains 13 residues. V lost 0 bases to trimming and J lost 4 bases, with 6 bases between them. DNA of the CDR3: TGTGCCAGCAGCTTAGACAGGCCCTATGGCTACACCTTC. As protein: CASSLDRPYGYTF.

The chain links TRBV15 to TRBJ1-1, with D uncertain. Germline lookup yields CDR1 LNHNV and CDR2 YYDKDF (reference sequence). Between the trimmed V and J ends, which lost 0 bases and 5 bases, there was a span of 7 bases. There are 13 residues in the CDR3. CDR3 bases: TGTGCCACCAGCAGAGATAGTGCTACTGAAGCTTTCTTT. Amino acids: CATSRDSATEAFF.

This clone was recorded a few times. The gene calls are TRBV24-1 and TRBJ1-2, with 7 bases aligning to TRBD1. Germline CDR1 is KGHDR and CDR2 is SFDVKD. With 9 bases clipped from V and 3 bases from J, the junction kept 3 bases outside the gene matches. There are 12 residues in the CDR3. The CDR3, as DNA: TGTGCCACCTCCGACAGGGACTATGGCTACACCTTC. This gives the protein CATSDRDYGYTF.

The chain joins TRBV14 to TRBJ2-7; D is unclear. The CDR3 length is 14 residues. Trimming removed 1 base at V and 7 bases at J, with 14 bases between. From germline, CDR1 is SGHDN and CDR2 FVKESK. The CDR3 sequence: CASSQVRSPSEQYF. CDR3 DNA sequence: TGTGCCAGCAGCCAAGTGAGAAGCCCGAGTGAGCAGTACTTC.

The table lists this clone with a count of one. V gene TRBV28 combines with J gene TRBJ2-7, with D maybe TRBD2 (6 bases). Deletions cut 0 bases from V and 5 bases from J, with 8 bases between. Per the germline V gene, CDR1 is MDHEN and CDR2 is SYDVKM. The CDR3 contains 13 residues. CDR3: CASSLWEGNEQYF. CDR3 nucleotide sequence: TGTGCCAGCAGTTTATGGGAGGGTAACGAGCAGTACTTC.

This clone was found a few times. The V call is TRBV7-9, the J call TRBJ2-1; weak D call: TRBD2 (6 bases). CDR3 length: 14 amino acids. Deletions cut 6 bases from V and 4 bases from J, with 13 bases between. Germline V gives CDR1 SEHNR, CDR2 FQNEAQ (reference sequence). CDR3 in amino acids: CASSFGGAYNEQFF. The DNA of the CDR3 is TGTGCCAGCAGTTTCGGAGGGGCGTACAATGAGCAGTTCTTC.

The V and J genes are TRBV3-1 (or the pseudogene TRBV3-2) and TRBJ2-2, with 12 bases fitting TRBD2. CDR3 length: 17 amino acids. V shed 4 bases and J 3 bases; nucleotides not matched to a gene: 6. Germline assignment: CDR1 LGHDT and CDR2 YNNKEL (reference sequence). The CDR3 is CASSPTSGSGYTGELFF. The CDR3 nucleotides are TGTGCCAGCAGCCCGACTAGCGGGAGCGGGTACACCGGGGAGCTGTTTTTT.

The chain recombines TRBV19 with TRBJ1-2; D gene unclear. The V and J ends lost 1 base and 5 bases respectively, with 11 bases between them. The CDR3 loop spans 14 amino acids. Germline V CDR1 and CDR2: LNHDA, SQIVND (reference sequence). The CDR3 DNA reads TGTGCCAGTAGTATAGGCAGGAACAGTTATGGCTACACCTTC. It is translated as CASSIGRNSYGYTF.

The CDR3 DNA reads as TGCGCCAGCAGCCAAGAGGTTGCGGGGCTACCCGGGGAGCTGTTTTTT. It yields the protein CASSQEVAGLPGELFF. The rearrangement uses TRBV4-1 and TRBJ2-2, with D perhaps TRBD2 (6 bases). Trimming pared 0 bases from V and 6 bases from J, leaving 14 bases between. Germline lookup yields CDR1 MGHRA and CDR2 YSYEKL. The CDR3 length is 16 residues.

The rearrangement links TRBV9 to TRBJ2-5, with no clear D. Trimming took 4 bases from V and 5 from J, leaving 12 bases between them. The CDR3 extends over 13 amino acids. CDR1 and CDR2 (germline): SGDLS, YYNGEE. CDR3 region: CASSLDARETQYF. In nucleotides, the CDR3 is TGTGCCAGCAGCTTGGATGCGAGGGAGACCCAGTACTTC.